This T cell receptor beta chain was identified during a study of Graves' ophthalmopathy and Graves' hyperthyroidism (dated by TCRdb to between 2017 and 2018). Study-level background: Peripheral blood samples were taken at the time of initial diagnosis, before any treatment was given. After sampling, hyperthyroidism patients received methimazole starting at 30 mg daily, and ophthalmopathy patients received high-dose intravenous methylprednisolone. The roughly 100 discovery patients were divided at random into training and test sets in a 7:3 ratio. To explore V-J signatures that distinguish ophthalmopathy from hyperthyroidism, a discovery set of more than 90 patients was enrolled, made up of under 50 with ophthalmopathy and 57 with stable hyperthyroidism. The independent validation cohort included some 19 hyperthyroidism patients plus 17 patients who later progressed from hyperthyroidism to ophthalmopathy. In total, around 130 blood samples were TCR-sequenced: 40 to 45 ophthalmopathy, approximately 80 hyperthyroidism and approximately 17 hyperthyroidism-to-ophthalmopathy patients. In roughly six hyperthyroidism patients, the T-cell repertoire of thyroid tissue was compared with the T-cell repertoire of blood. The study used TCR beta repertoire signatures to distinguish Graves' ophthalmopathy from Graves' hyperthyroidism and to predict progression to ophthalmopathy.

Hyperthyroidism was considered stable if no progression to ophthalmopathy occurred within 18 months of follow-up. Hyperthyroidism patients were newly diagnosed, with disease duration under 2 months, and aged 18 to 65 years. Patients with other autoimmune diseases, uncontrolled infections, pregnancy or lactation were excluded from the study. Diagnosis relied on clinical symptoms, serum thyroxine, TRAb, thyroid ultrasound and orbital computed tomography. Ficoll-Paque density gradient centrifugation was used to isolate PBMCs from 10 ml of fresh peripheral blood. Trizol reagent was used to extract the total RNA, and its quality was then checked on an Agilent 2100 Bioanalyzer. CDR1 and CDR2 are drawn from the germline V gene: MNHEY, SVGEGT. Clipping removes 6 bases from V and 5 bases from J, with 8 as the unmatched junction base count. The CDR3 contains 14 residues, cysteine and phenylalanine counted. The entry retains the CDR3 DNA only, 42 bases that are in frame from base 1.

Study-level results and caveats: Most expanded thyroid clonotypes with a frequency above 0.001 also appeared in blood, which suggests that blood repertoires may reflect the immune response in the thyroid. In cross-validation, the 13-signature model distinguished ophthalmopathy from stable hyperthyroidism with 87.88% sensitivity and 81.08% specificity, while in the test set the corresponding values were approximately 79% and 70%. Sample size was not statistically predetermined, and group allocation was not concealed from the investigators. In validation, the model predicted ophthalmopathy progression with 55% to 71% sensitivity and roughly 72% specificity; 12 predicted patients were CT-confirmed with GO in a median of around 6.5 months.

This clonotype was observed many times. Its antigen has not been determined. Per-nucleotide qualities are absent, and no much larger clonotype sits a single base away. TCR beta CDR3 regions were amplified from RNA transcripts for repertoire sequencing. The first round was an RT-PCR using HTBI primers with the Qiagen OneStep RT-PCR kit, and this first round was followed by a second-round multiplex PCR, then size selection and purification. Libraries were sequenced on an Illumina HiSeq2000 using paired-end 100 bp reads. From the authors' description of their analysis: SOAPnuke was used to process the reads, removing any read that contained adapters or uncalled bases, had a mean Phred below 15, or lacked an exact match to the constant primer or identifier. COPE v1.2.5 was used to merge the high-quality paired reads. Clonotypes were defined as unique nucleotide sequences and were aligned to IMGT TRB V, D and J references using MiTCR v1.1. Analysis was restricted to V-J combinations with a frequency above 0.0001, which covered roughly 99% of repertoires. A TCR clonal expansion and chaos score per V-J combination was defined as the ratio of F50 clonal expansion to chaos observed in the TCRdist matrix. Welch's t-statistics and random forest were used to reduce the features to roughly 14 V-J combinations, which were then used as input to a naive Bayes classifier. The similarity between thyroid and blood repertoires was quantified using the Morisita-Horn index. TCRdb's own reprocessing of the public reads used fastp at Q25 and MiXCR and kept productive beta chains. For every CDR3 protein sequence, its rows merge into one entry that carries the most common genes and DNA. It is TCRdb's table, rather than the study itself, that gives the V and J calls and clone size. Recorded for this sample are about 620,000 distinct CDR3 sequences; approximately 22% of them occurred a single time. Approximately 6.5% of the sample is held by the ten biggest clonotypes.

The sequence came from a woman between 18 and 30 years old with stable Graves' hyperthyroidism. Some clones in this sample may be carry-over from other donors' samples. Donor details come from another sample of the same person, matched by shared clones. Recombination joined TRBV6-2 or TRBV6-3 with TRBJ2-7; TRBD2 agrees with 9 junctional bases. Input material: peripheral blood. The DNA sequence is TGTGCCAGCAGAAGGGGGACTAGCTTGGACGAGCAGTACTTC. The resulting protein is CASRRGTSLDEQYF.